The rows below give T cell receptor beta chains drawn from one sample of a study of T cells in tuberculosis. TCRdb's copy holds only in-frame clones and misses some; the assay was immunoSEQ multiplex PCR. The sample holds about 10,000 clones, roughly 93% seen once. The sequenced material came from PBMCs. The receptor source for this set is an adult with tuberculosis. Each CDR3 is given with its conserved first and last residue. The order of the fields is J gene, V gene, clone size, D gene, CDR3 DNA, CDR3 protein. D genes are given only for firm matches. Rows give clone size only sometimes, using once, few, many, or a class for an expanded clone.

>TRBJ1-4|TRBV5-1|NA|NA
TGCGCCAGCAGCTCACGGGGGGCCATACGGGAAAAACTGTTTTTT
CASSSRGAIREKLFF
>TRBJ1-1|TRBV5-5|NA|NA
TGTGCCAGCAGCTTGGTCGGGTTGAAAGCTTTCTTT
CASSLVGLKAFF
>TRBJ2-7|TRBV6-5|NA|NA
TGTGCCAGCAGTTCGCTGGGACATCCGGAGCAGTACTTC
CASSSLGHPEQYF
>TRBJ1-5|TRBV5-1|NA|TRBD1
TGCGCCAGCAGCTTGGAGGGGGCACAGCCCCAGCATTTT
CASSLEGAQPQHF
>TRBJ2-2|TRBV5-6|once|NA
TGTGCCAGCAGCTTGGCAGGGGCTAGTGCCGGGGAGCTGTTTTTT
CASSLAGASAGELFF
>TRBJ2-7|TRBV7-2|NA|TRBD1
TGTGCCAGCAGCTTAGCTGAGGGACAGGGATACGAGCAGTACTTC
CASSLAEGQGYEQYF
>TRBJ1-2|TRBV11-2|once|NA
TGTGCCAGCACTCTGACAGTGAACTATGGCTACACCTTC
CASTLTVNYGYTF
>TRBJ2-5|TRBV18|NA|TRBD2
TGTGCCAGCTCACCCGGGGGGGAGACCCAGTACTTC
CASSPGGETQYF
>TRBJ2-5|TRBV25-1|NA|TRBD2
TGTGCCAGCAGTGAATCCCAACTAGCGGGGCCCCAAGAGACCCAGTACTTC
CASSESQLAGPQETQYF
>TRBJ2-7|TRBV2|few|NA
TGTGCCAGCAGTTTGACAGGTCACGAGCAGTACTTC
CASSLTGHEQYF